A single sample gave rise to the 21 T cell receptor beta chains below, sequenced in a study of cytomegalovirus exposure and HLA in healthy donors. Use of 60 Vbeta and 13 Jbeta primers characterized the PCR. Measured with immunoSEQ multiplex PCR; TCRdb has only the in-frame clones, and not every one. Of 200,000 to 250,000 clones in the sample, just over 75% were seen once. Material for sequencing was PBMCs. These receptors all stem from a man in his late teens or twenties in good health and CMV-seronegative.

The V call is TRBV30, the J call TRBJ1-1, with no clear D. CDR3 length equals 13 residues. Germline-derived CDR1 and CDR2 are GTSNPN and SVGIG (reference sequence). V lost 2 bases to trimming and J lost 4 bases, with 11 bases between them. The CDR3, as DNA: TGTGCCTGGAGTTCACTGGGGAGCACTGAAGCTTTCTTT. It yields the protein CAWSSLGSTEAFF.

The rearrangement joins TRBV12-5 to TRBJ1-2; 7 nucleotides line up with TRBD1. V was pared by 5 bases and J by 6 bases, with 9 bases of the junction left unmatched. The CDR3 covers 14 residues. The germline gives CDR1 LGHNT, CDR2 FRNRAP. The CDR3 sequence: CASGLRGQFDGYTF. The CDR3 nucleotides read TGTGCTAGTGGTCTCCGGGGACAGTTCGATGGCTACACCTTC. Drawing the rest from reference TRBV12-5 and TRBJ1-2, the complete variable domain is DARVTQTPRHKVTEMGQEVTMRCQPILGHNTVFWYRQTMMQGLELLAYFRNRAPLDDSGMPKDRFSAEMPDATLATLKIQPSEPRDSAVYFCASGLRGQFDGYTFGSGTRLTVV.

The CDR3 coding sequence is TGTGCCAGCAGTTTAACCCAGTTCGGGGTCTACGAGCAGTACTTC. Protein sequence: CASSLTQFGVYEQYF. J is TRBJ2-7 and V is TRBV27, with D possibly TRBD2 on 5 matching bases. Germline CDR1 is MNHEY and CDR2 is SMNVEV (reference sequence). V lost 2 bases to trimming and J lost 3 bases, with 14 bases between them. This CDR3 contains 15 residues.

The chain recombines TRBV5-1 with TRBJ1-3; D remains unclear. Deletions cut 2 bases from V and 0 bases from J, with 9 bases between. CDR1 SGHRS and CDR2 YFSETQ come from the germline V gene. The CDR3 has 15 amino acids. This CDR3 reads CASSFGGFSGNTIYF. The CDR3 DNA sequence: TGCGCCAGCAGCTTTGGAGGTTTCTCTGGAAACACCATATATTTT.

This clone has more than one count but fewer than ten. The J gene is TRBJ2-1, the V gene TRBV30, with 7 bases identical to TRBD2. The CDR3 totals 14 residues. The ends lost 1 base at V and 3 bases at J; junction bases unmatched: 3. Germline V gives CDR1 GTSNPN, CDR2 SVGIG (reference sequence). The CDR3 region has the DNA TGTGCCTGGAGTGGGCTAGCGGTCTACAATGAGCAGTTCTTC. Protein: CAWSGLAVYNEQFF.

This chain links TRBV6-5 with TRBJ2-2; TRBD1 matches 9 bases. CDR3 length equals 15 residues. Germline V gene sequence: CDR1 MNHEY, CDR2 SVGAGI. The junction had 3 bases not matched to a gene; V was cut back by 0 bases and J by 7 bases. Here the CDR3 reads CASSYSGQGIGELFF. The CDR3 DNA reads as TGTGCCAGCAGTTACTCGGGACAGGGCATCGGGGAGCTGTTTTTT.

This clone was observed a few times. V usage is TRBV5-1 and J usage is TRBJ2-1; no clear D. V lost 0 bases to trimming and J lost 4 bases, with 11 bases between them. The CDR3 covers 15 residues. Germline V lookup: CDR1 SGHRS, CDR2 YFSETQ. CDR3 loop: CASSLALSLYNEQFF. The DNA of the CDR3 is TGCGCCAGCAGCTTGGCCTTATCTTTGTACAATGAGCAGTTCTTC.

V and J are TRBV5-1 and TRBJ2-7; TRBD2 matches at 12 bases. Per germline, CDR1 SGHRS and CDR2 YFSETQ. V shed 6 bases, J shed 5 bases, and the junction held 6 bases outside the gene matches. The CDR3 extends over 14 amino acids. CDR3 amino acids: CASKSGLAGNEQYF. CDR3 in DNA: TGCGCCAGCAAATCGGGACTAGCGGGCAACGAGCAGTACTTC.

This clone was detected once. The chain is built from TRBV7-6 and TRBJ2-7, with 15 bases matching TRBD2. Germline V gene sequence: CDR1 SGHVS, CDR2 FNYEAQ. The ends lost 5 bases at V and 3 bases at J; junction bases unmatched: 11. CDR3 length: 18 residues. CDR3 in amino acids: CASSLRTSGRDRIYEQYF. The CDR3 DNA reads as TGTGCCAGCAGCCTTCGGACTAGCGGGAGGGACAGGATCTACGAGCAGTACTTC.

This chain uses TRBV6-5 with TRBJ2-7, with TRBD1 as a possible D gene (5 bases). The CDR3 has 13 amino acids. The germline CDR1 and CDR2 sequences are MNHEY and SVGAGI. Trimming took off 4 bases at V and 5 bases at J, with 12 bases between the two ends. The CDR3 spells CASSLTVTHEQYF. The DNA of the CDR3 is TGTGCCAGCAGTTTGACAGTCACCCACGAGCAGTACTTC.

This chain links TRBV18 with TRBJ1-2, with 7 positions matching TRBD1. The CDR3 runs to 16 residues. CDR1 is KGHSH, CDR2 LQKENI, per germline. The J segment lost 4 bases and the V segment lost 0 bases, leaving 8 bases of the junction unmatched. For the CDR3, the DNA is TGTGCCAGCTCACCACCCGGGACAGCTATCAGCTATGGCTACACCTTC. Amino acids: CASSPPGTAISYGYTF.

J is TRBJ1-2 and V is TRBV6-6, with 7 bases identical to TRBD1. The CDR3 runs to 15 residues. J was trimmed by 7 bases and V by 2 bases; bases with no gene match: 10. Germline lookup yields CDR1 MNHNY and CDR2 SVGAGI (reference sequence). The DNA of the CDR3 is TGTGCCAGCAGTTACCTCGAGAAGGGGGCGCCTGGCTACACCTTC. Translated: CASSYLEKGAPGYTF.

The chain couples TRBV30 to TRBJ2-2, with 9 bases identical to TRBD2. V lost 2 bases to trimming and J lost 4 bases; unmatched junction nucleotides: 11. The CDR3 is 17 residues long. CDR1 is GTSNPN and CDR2 is SVGIG in the germline V gene (reference sequence). CDR3 protein: CAWSRPLGLAITGELFF. The CDR3 DNA follows: TGTGCCTGGAGTAGGCCGTTAGGACTAGCGATCACCGGGGAGCTGTTTTTT.

About this clone itself: At one end, the junction sequence differs from germline, possibly due to a read error. This chain links TRBV5-1 with TRBJ2-7; 13 bases map to TRBD2. CDR1 and CDR2 from the germline V gene are SGHRS and YFSETQ. The CDR3 runs to 15 residues. The CDR3 region is CASSLGGLAGVFPDF. The CDR3 region has the DNA TGCGCCAGCAGCTTGGGTGGACTAGCGGGAGTATTCCCAGACTTC.

This clone was observed once. The rearrangement links TRBV30 to TRBJ1-1, with 8 positions matching TRBD1. CDR3 length: 15 residues. The germline V gene has CDR1 GTSNPN and CDR2 SVGIG (reference sequence). V was clipped by 3 bases and J by 1 base; unmatched bases: 7. CDR3 bases: TGTGCCTGGAGGCAATGGGACAGGCGGAACACTGAAGCTTTCTTT. Encoded protein: CAWRQWDRRNTEAFF.

V and J are TRBV2 and TRBJ2-1; 10 bases match TRBD2. With 11 bases clipped from V and 13 bases from J, the junction kept 11 bases outside the gene matches. This CDR3 has 12 residues. CDR1 and CDR2 (germline): SNHLY, FYNNEI. As DNA, the CDR3 is TGTGCCGGGGGAAGCCTAGCGGGAGTTCAGTTCTTC. This codes for CAGGSLAGVQFF. Full variable domain (rest looked up from reference TRBV2 and TRBJ2-1): EPEVTQTPSHQVTQMGQEVILRCVPISNHLYFYWYRQILGQKVEFLVSFYNNEISEKSEIFDDQFSVERPDGSNFTLKIRSTKLEDSAMYFCAGGSLAGVQFFGPGTRLTVL.

The V and J genes are TRBV30 and TRBJ1-5, with 7 bases matching TRBD1. CDR1 is GTSNPN and CDR2 is SVGIG in the germline V gene (reference sequence). The V segment lost 2 bases and the J segment 9 bases; nucleotides outside the gene matches: 4. The CDR3 contains 12 residues. The CDR3 is CAWSRGLGPQHF. The CDR3 DNA reads TGTGCCTGGAGTAGGGGGCTGGGGCCCCAGCATTTT. Supplemented by reference TRBV30 and TRBJ1-5, the full variable domain reads SQTIHQWPATLVQPVGSPLSLECTVEGTSNPNLYWYRQAAGRGLQLLFYSVGIGQISSEVPQNLSASRPQDRQFILSSKKLLLSDSGFYLCAWSRGLGPQHFGDGTRLSIL.

The DNA for the CDR3 is TGCGCCAGCAGCATCGCTGCCGGGGTAGATGTGACGCAGTATTTT. This translates into CASSIAAGVDVTQYF. This chain uses TRBV5-1 with TRBJ2-3; D is possibly TRBD2 (5 bases). Germline V gene lookup returns CDR1 SGHRS and CDR2 YFSETQ. CDR3 length: 15 residues. Trimming took 4 bases from V and 9 from J, leaving 21 bases between them.

The chain links TRBV30 to TRBJ1-1; D might be TRBD1 (6 bases). Germline V CDR1 and CDR2: GTSNPN, SVGIG (reference sequence). The CDR3 is 14 residues long. The V and J ends lost 0 bases and 4 bases respectively, with 12 bases between them. CDR3 nucleotide sequence: TGTGCCTGGAGTGTAACAGGGATCCGCACTGAAGCTTTCTTT. Residues: CAWSVTGIRTEAFF.

The genes are TRBV5-1 and TRBJ1-5; a possible D gene is TRBD1 (6 bases). Germline V lookup: CDR1 SGHRS, CDR2 YFSETQ. V gave up 3 bases and J gave up 1 base, with 11 bases separating them. CDR3 size: 15 residues. DNA for the CDR3: TGCGCCAGCAGCTCGACAGGAAAGAGCAATCAGCCCCAGCATTTT. It translates to CASSSTGKSNQPQHF.

The CDR3 bases are TGTGCCTTGTCCCTCGGACAGGGGCCCTCCGGGAGGGCCAACGTCCTGACTTTC. Protein: CALSLGQGPSGRANVLTF. The chain couples TRBV30 to TRBJ2-6; 9 bases match TRBD1. Germline V CDR1 and CDR2: GTSNPN, SVGIG (reference sequence). This CDR3 has 18 amino acids. With 7 bases clipped from V and 5 bases from J, the junction kept 18 bases outside the gene matches.